These 5 T cell receptor beta chains share one sample of origin, sequenced in a study of T cell repertoires in cytomegalovirus infection. TCRdb independently ran MiXCR on the reads; one entry per CDR3 protein. The data hold some 450,000 distinct CDR3 sequences, with around 32% observed a single time. The material sequenced was PBMCs. The receptor source for this set is a human donor in good health (CMV status not recorded). Some clones in this sample may be carry-over from other donors' samples.

Concerning this clonotype: A read error may account for a junction end that differs from germline. J is TRBJ2-3 and V is TRBV28, with a tentative D call TRBD1 (6 bases). Germline V gene sequence: CDR1 MDHEN, CDR2 SYDVKM. This CDR3 contains 14 residues. DNA of the CDR3: TGTGCCAGCAGTCTCCTCGGACAGTCGTATACTCAGTATTTT. Amino acids: CASSLLGQSYTQYF.

This clonotype was counted once. DNA of the CDR3: TGTGCCAGCAGTTCAAGAGATAGCGGGGCGAGCACAGATACGCAGTATTTT. Its translation is CASSSRDSGASTDTQYF. The chain uses TRBV28 and TRBJ2-3; 8 nucleotides align to TRBD2. The germline gives CDR1 MDHEN, CDR2 SYDVKM. The CDR3 runs to 17 residues. The V segment lost 4 bases and the J segment 0 bases; nucleotides outside the gene matches: 9.

This chain links TRBV4-3 with TRBJ1-6; D remains ambiguous. The V end lost 0 bases, the J end lost 0 bases, and 15 bases lay between the germline ends. This CDR3 has 19 amino acids. CDR1 is LGHNA, CDR2 YSLEER, per germline. Written as DNA, the CDR3 is TGCGCCAGCAGCCAAGATCCCCCCCCATGGAGCTCCTATAATTCACCCCTCCACTTT. Its translation: CASSQDPPPWSSYNSPLHF.

This clonotype was found many times. The rearrangement links TRBV24-1 to TRBJ1-1; tentative D call: TRBD1 (5 bases). Germline assignment: CDR1 KGHDR and CDR2 SFDVKD. The V and J ends lost 5 bases and 12 bases respectively, with 21 bases between them. The CDR3 has 14 residues. Here the CDR3 DNA reads TGTGCCACCAGTGCGGAGGGGACCGCCCGGGGGACTTTCTTT. Amino acids: CATSAEGTARGTFF.

With respect to this clonotype: Germline is not matched at one junction end, which may reflect a read error. CDR3 loop: CASRAPPYTEALF. The CDR3 coding sequence is TGTGCCAGCAGGGCCCCGCCTTACACTGAAGCTTTATTT. The chain couples TRBV27 to TRBJ1-1; D call uncertain. This CDR3 comprises 13 residues. From germline, CDR1 is MNHEY and CDR2 SMNVEV (reference sequence).